Each of the 30 T cell receptor beta chains below was sequenced from the same sample in a study of blood T cell repertoires in COVID-19 (TCRdb year 2020). Libraries were constructed by the immunoSEQ multiplex PCR assay. TCRdb took over this immuneACCESS table, retaining in-frame rearrangements with V and J assigned. Such tables are incomplete; in checked studies, under half of the missing clones stem from an unresolved V gene, and the remainder is unexplained. This sample holds some 66,000 clones; 90% to 95% were observed only once. The ten top clones hold roughly 2.7% of the sample. Specimen: peripheral blood. Receptors were obtained from a man between 65 and 85 years old with active COVID-19.

J is TRBJ2-3 and V is TRBV6-1; 12 bases fit TRBD2. Germline loops: CDR1 MNHNS, CDR2 SASEGT. V gave up 2 bases and J gave up 0 bases; unmatched junction bases: 6. The CDR3 runs 18 residues. The CDR3 coding sequence is TGTGCCAGCAGTGAAATAGGGCTAGCGGGGGGGAGCACAGATACGCAGTATTTT. Translated: CASSEIGLAGGSTDTQYF.

This clone appeared once. The chain carries TRBV3-1 (or the pseudogene TRBV3-2) and TRBJ1-1, with TRBD1 as a possible D gene (5 bases). The CDR3 covers 15 residues. CDR1 is LGHDT, CDR2 YNNKEL, per germline (reference sequence). V shed 6 bases and J shed 4 bases, with 18 bases lying between them. The CDR3 region is CASSRDSPGATEAFF. CDR3 DNA sequence: TGTGCCAGCAGTCGGGACTCCCCCGGGGCCACTGAAGCTTTCTTT.

The chain combines TRBV5-3 with TRBJ2-1, with a possible D match to TRBD2 (5 bases). TRBV5-3 is an ORF; its function is uncertain. V was cut by 0 bases and J by 13 bases, with 17 bases left in between. CDR3 length: 14 amino acids. CDR3 region: CARSLASPNRRQFF. In DNA form, the CDR3 reads TGTGCCAGAAGCTTGGCTAGCCCTAATCGCCGCCAGTTCTTC.

The chain uses TRBV28 and TRBJ1-6, with 7 bases lining up with TRBD1. CDR1 and CDR2 (germline): MDHEN, SYDVKM. V dropped 2 bases and J dropped 10; count of bases not matched to a gene: 11. The CDR3 consists of 16 residues. CDR3 in amino acids: CASSLASTGFGSPLHF. CDR3 coding DNA: TGTGCCAGCAGTTTAGCATCGACAGGGTTTGGCTCACCCCTCCACTTT.

In this sample, this clone turned up once. V and J are TRBV12-3 or TRBV12-4 and TRBJ2-5; D not certain. The CDR3 sequence is 13 residues long. The germline V and J ends were trimmed by 6 bases and 5 bases, with 13 bases remaining between them. CDR3 bases: TGTGCCAGCAGCCCACCAAGACACGAGACCCAGTACTTC. Translating gives CASSPPRHETQYF.

CDR3 nucleotide sequence: TGTGCCAGCAGCCCGTCGGATAGCGGCCAAGAGACCCAGTACTTC. Amino acid sequence: CASSPSDSGQETQYF. The genes are TRBV3-1 (or the pseudogene TRBV3-2) and TRBJ2-5; a possible D gene is TRBD2 (6 bases). V gave up 4 bases and J gave up 1 base, with 13 bases separating them. The CDR3 spans 15 residues. Germline CDR1 is LGHDT and CDR2 is YNNKEL (reference sequence).

This chain uses TRBV7-9 with TRBJ1-2; 9 bases match TRBD1. Germline V gives CDR1 SEHNR, CDR2 FQNEAQ (reference sequence). This CDR3 region has 16 residues. J gave up 6 bases and V 2 bases, and 10 bases lay outside the gene matches. The CDR3 loop reads CASSLSQDRGFDGYTF. The CDR3 DNA is TGTGCCAGCAGCTTATCACAGGACAGGGGATTTGATGGCTACACCTTC. The complete variable domain, with remaining parts taken from reference TRBV7-9 and TRBJ1-2, reads DTGVSQNPRHKITKRGQNVTFRCDPISEHNRLYWYRQTLGQGPEFLTYFQNEAQLEKSRLLSDRFSAERPKGSFSTLEIQRTEQGDSAMYLCASSLSQDRGFDGYTFGSGTRLTVV.

The chain uses TRBV7-6 and TRBJ2-1; D might be TRBD2 (5 bases). This CDR3 has 20 amino acids. Germline V gene sequence: CDR1 SGHVS, CDR2 FNYEAQ. Trimming pared 5 bases from V and 0 bases from J, leaving 26 bases between. CDR3 amino acids: CASSPLEATSRISSYNEQFF. DNA for the CDR3: TGTGCCAGCAGCCCACTCGAGGCCACTAGTCGTATAAGCTCCTACAATGAGCAGTTCTTC.

Details on this clone: The identical CDR3 is also encoded by other nucleotide sequences in the sample. The chain carries TRBV7-2 and TRBJ2-1; TRBD2 agrees at 10 bases. Germline V CDR1 and CDR2: SGHTA, FQGNSA. The ends lost 5 bases at V and 4 bases at J; junction bases unmatched: 5. The CDR3 covers 15 residues. This CDR3 reads CASSPRTSGYNEQFF. In DNA form, the CDR3 reads TGTGCCAGCAGCCCCCGGACTAGCGGTTACAATGAGCAGTTCTTC.

The chain links TRBV19 to TRBJ2-5, with 10 bases that match TRBD2. There are 15 residues in the CDR3. Germline CDR1 LNHDA, CDR2 SQIVND (reference sequence). V dropped 4 bases and J dropped 5; count of bases not matched to a gene: 7. The CDR3 DNA is TGTGCCAGTAGTAAAGTAGCGGGGGGATCGGAGACCCAGTACTTC. Translation: CASSKVAGGSETQYF. Together with reference TRBV19 and TRBJ2-5, the CDR3 gives the full variable domain: DGGITQSPKYLFRKEGQNVTLSCEQNLNHDAMYWYRQDPGQGLRLIYYSQIVNDFQKGDIAEGYSVSREKKESFPLTVTSAQKNPTAFYLCASSKVAGGSETQYFGPGTRLLVL.

The chain recombines TRBV6-6 with TRBJ1-5; D gene ambiguous. Germline V gene sequence: CDR1 MNHNY, CDR2 SVGAGI (reference sequence). The CDR3 consists of 12 residues. The V end lost 9 bases, the J end lost 0 bases, and 6 bases lay between the germline ends. The CDR3 DNA follows: TGTGCCAGTAGCCTTAGCAATCAGCCCCAGCATTTT. Protein product: CASSLSNQPQHF.

V gene TRBV14 combines with J gene TRBJ1-3, with TRBD1 matching over 8 bases. The germline V gene has CDR1 SGHDN and CDR2 FVKESK. The CDR3 contains 15 residues. V was pared by 1 base and J by 2 bases, with 1 base of the junction left unmatched. As DNA, the CDR3 is TGTGCCAGCAGCCAAGTCAGGGGGCCTGGAAACACCATATATTTT. This gives the protein CASSQVRGPGNTIYF.

The chain couples TRBV6-4 to TRBJ1-2, with a tentative D call TRBD1 (6 bases). This CDR3 has 13 amino acids. The germline CDR1 and CDR2 sequences are MRHNA and SNTAGT. V was shortened by 7 bases and J by 5 bases, with 14 bases between the two germline ends. CDR3 amino acids: CASIGGGRYGYTF. The CDR3 DNA reads as TGTGCCAGCATAGGGGGGGGTCGGTATGGCTACACCTTC.

The genes are TRBV3-1 (or the pseudogene TRBV3-2) and TRBJ2-3; TRBD2 matches 8 bases. CDR3 length: 12 amino acids. V trimming: 4 bases; J trimming: 6 bases; junction bases outside the gene matches: 0. CDR1 and CDR2 (germline): LGHDT, YNNKEL (reference sequence). Written as DNA, the CDR3 is TGTGCCAGCAGCCCTAGCGGGGATACGCAGTATTTT. This encodes CASSPSGDTQYF.

V gene TRBV6-2 or TRBV6-3 combines with J gene TRBJ2-7, with D possibly TRBD2 on 6 matching bases. V gave up 0 bases and J gave up 7 bases, with 19 bases separating them. The CDR3 is 16 amino acids. Germline CDR1 reads MNHEY; CDR2 reads SVGEGT. CDR3 in DNA: TGTGCCAGCAGTTACTCTAGCTCGCGGGGTCCTTTTGAGCAGTACTTC. It yields the protein CASSYSSSRGPFEQYF.

This chain's CDR3 is CASSLTGGGGQPQHF. In nucleotides, the CDR3 is TGTGCCAGCAGCTTAACAGGGGGTGGGGGTCAGCCCCAGCATTTT. The genes are TRBV11-2 and TRBJ1-5, with 8 bases identical to TRBD1. V lost 2 bases and J lost 6; bases outside the gene matches: 6. This CDR3 has 15 amino acids. Germline V gives CDR1 SGHAT, CDR2 FQNNGV.

This chain connects TRBV28 to TRBJ1-6; TRBD1 matches 8 bases. Germline loops: CDR1 MDHEN, CDR2 SYDVKM. There are 12 residues in the CDR3. Trimming took 10 bases from V and 8 from J; bases not matched to a gene: 4. Written as DNA, the CDR3 is TGTGCCACAAACAGGGGGGATTCACCCCTCCACTTT. Translating it yields CATNRGDSPLHF.

The J gene is TRBJ1-2, the V gene TRBV11-2, with 11 bases fitting TRBD1. This CDR3 spans 18 amino acids. CDR1 SGHAT and CDR2 FQNNGV come from the germline V gene. J lost 1 base, V lost 2 bases, and 9 bases had no gene match. For the CDR3, the DNA is TGTGCCAGCAGCTTATCATCCGGGACAGGGGGAATTAACTATGGCTACACCTTC. It translates to CASSLSSGTGGINYGYTF.

This chain connects TRBV5-1 to TRBJ2-2; TRBD2 agrees at 14 bases. The CDR3 spans 19 residues. V was pared by 0 bases and J by 6 bases, with 10 bases of the junction left unmatched. Germline V gene sequence: CDR1 SGHRS, CDR2 YFSETQ. The DNA for the CDR3 is TGCGCCAGCAGCTTGGAAGGGACTAGCGGGGGACGCGATGCCGGGGAGCTGTTTTTT. It specifies CASSLEGTSGGRDAGELFF.

The V and J genes are TRBV28 and TRBJ2-5, with a weak D call TRBD2 (7 bases). The CDR3 loop spans 14 amino acids. Germline V gene lookup returns CDR1 MDHEN and CDR2 SYDVKM. Trimming took 6 bases from V and 5 from J, leaving 16 bases between them. The CDR3 bases are TGTGCCAGCAGGAGGGGGGGATTAGCGGAGACCCAGTACTTC. Its protein is CASRRGGLAETQYF.

The chain has TRBV2 and TRBJ2-2; 8 bases line up with TRBD1. V dropped 6 bases and J dropped 0; count of bases not matched to a gene: 9. This CDR3 has 17 amino acids. The germline V gene has CDR1 SNHLY and CDR2 FYNNEI. CDR3 region: CASRGVQGDANTGELFF. The CDR3 DNA reads as TGTGCCAGCAGGGGGGTACAGGGGGACGCGAACACCGGGGAGCTGTTTTTT.

This clone showed up just once. The chain is built from TRBV28 and TRBJ2-1; possibly TRBD2 for D (6 bases). Trimming pared 5 bases from V and 6 bases from J, leaving 14 bases between. The CDR3 is made up of 14 amino acids. Per the germline V gene, CDR1 is MDHEN and CDR2 is SYDVKM. CDR3: CASSGPGTVNEQFF. CDR3 bases: TGTGCCAGCAGTGGACCCGGGACTGTCAATGAGCAGTTCTTC. The complete variable domain, with remaining parts taken from reference TRBV28 and TRBJ2-1, reads DVKVTQSSRYLVKRTGEKVFLECVQDMDHENMFWYRQDPGLGLRLIYFSYDVKMKEKGDIPEGYSVSREKKERFSLILESASTNQTSMYLCASSGPGTVNEQFFGPGTRLTVL.

The chain links TRBV19 to TRBJ2-3; 7 positions agree with TRBD2. V dropped 3 bases and J dropped 1; count of bases not matched to a gene: 4. Germline V gene lookup returns CDR1 LNHDA and CDR2 SQIVND (reference sequence). CDR3 length: 15 residues. For the CDR3, the DNA is TGTGCCAGTAGTATGAGGGCGGGGGGCACAGATACGCAGTATTTT. As protein: CASSMRAGGTDTQYF.

This clone was seen more than once but under ten times. This chain uses TRBV7-8 with TRBJ2-7; 9 bases map to TRBD1. The CDR3 is made up of 16 amino acids. Germline V gives CDR1 SGHVS, CDR2 FQNEAQ. V lost 0 bases to trimming and J lost 9 bases; unmatched junction nucleotides: 12. The DNA of the CDR3 is TGTGCCAGCAGCTTAGCCGCCCTGGACAGGGGCACAAGGCAGTACGTC. Residues: CASSLAALDRGTRQYV.

The rearrangement links TRBV4-1 to TRBJ1-6, with 9 bases fitting TRBD1. From germline, CDR1 is MGHRA and CDR2 YSYEKL. Germline trimming cut 0 bases from V and 0 bases from J; bases unmatched to any gene: 15. This CDR3 is 22 amino acids long. Here the CDR3 DNA reads TGCGCCAGCAGCCAAGATTTGTCGGGACAGGGTCCAACGAGCTCCTATAATTCACCCCTCCACTTT. Translation gives CASSQDLSGQGPTSSYNSPLHF.

V gene TRBV28 combines with J gene TRBJ1-4; D perhaps matches TRBD1 (5 bases). The V gene lost 2 bases and the J gene lost 0 bases, with 16 bases spanning the gap. This CDR3 contains 18 residues. CDR1 is MDHEN, CDR2 SYDVKM, per germline. CDR3 loop: CASSLIIGQGSTNEKLFF. CDR3 nucleotides: TGTGCCAGCAGTTTAATTATCGGACAAGGGTCAACTAATGAAAAACTGTTTTTT.

The chain combines TRBV5-6 with TRBJ1-2; 7 bases agree with TRBD1. With 4 bases clipped from V and 2 bases from J, the junction kept 8 bases outside the gene matches. The CDR3 is made up of 15 amino acids. Looked up from germline, CDR1 is SGHDT and CDR2 is YYEEEE. Here the CDR3 reads CASSPPGTANYGYTF. CDR3 nucleotides: TGTGCCAGCAGCCCTCCCGGGACAGCGAACTATGGCTACACCTTC.

The CDR3 nucleotides are TGTGCCAGCAGCGCTCAGGGGGCTGGGACTGAAGCTTTCTTT. It codes for CASSAQGAGTEAFF. V is TRBV4-2 and J is TRBJ1-1; 8 nucleotides agree with TRBD1. The CDR3 totals 14 residues. The ends lost 5 bases at V and 5 bases at J; junction bases unmatched: 7. Germline V gives CDR1 LGHNA, CDR2 YNFKEQ.

This rearrangement joins TRBV19 to TRBJ1-6; 8 bases line up with TRBD1. The germline gives CDR1 LNHDA, CDR2 SQIVND (reference sequence). Trimming removed 8 bases from V and 5 bases from J; junction bases left unmatched: 8. The CDR3 has 15 residues. The CDR3 protein is CASEDRGGHNSPLHF. Here the CDR3 DNA reads TGTGCCAGTGAAGACAGGGGCGGACATAATTCACCCCTCCACTTT.

The CDR3 spells CASSPGTGLRASGELFF. The CDR3 region has the DNA TGTGCCAGCAGTCCCGGGACAGGGCTCAGGGCTTCCGGGGAGCTGTTTTTT. The rearrangement joins TRBV6-2 or TRBV6-3 to TRBJ2-2, with 9 bases matching TRBD1. The CDR3 extends over 17 amino acids. J was trimmed by 6 bases and V by 5 bases; bases with no gene match: 13. Germline CDR1 is MNHEY and CDR2 is SVGEGT.